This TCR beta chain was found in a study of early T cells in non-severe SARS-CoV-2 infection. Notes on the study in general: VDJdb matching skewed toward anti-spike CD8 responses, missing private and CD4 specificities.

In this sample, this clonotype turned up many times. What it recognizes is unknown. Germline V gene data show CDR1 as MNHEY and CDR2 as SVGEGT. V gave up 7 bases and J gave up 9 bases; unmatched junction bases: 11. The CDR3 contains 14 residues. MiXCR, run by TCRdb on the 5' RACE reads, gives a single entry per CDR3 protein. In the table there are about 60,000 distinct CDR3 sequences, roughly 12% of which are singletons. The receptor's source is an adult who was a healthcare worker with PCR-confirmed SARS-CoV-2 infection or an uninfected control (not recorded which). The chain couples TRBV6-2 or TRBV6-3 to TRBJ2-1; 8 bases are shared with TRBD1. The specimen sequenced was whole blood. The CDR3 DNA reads TGTGCCAGCAACCTAGGACAGGGTTGGACTGAGCAGTTCTTC. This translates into CASNLGQGWTEQFF.